Listed below are T cell receptor beta chains from one sample, sequenced in a study of cytomegalovirus exposure and HLA in healthy donors. TCRdb's table, derived via immunoSEQ multiplex PCR, lists solely in-frame clones and lacks some. Across 200,000 to 250,000 clones, the top ten clones capture 1.1% of the sample. What was sequenced was PBMCs. The receptors here all came from a girl aged 2 to 9 in good health and CMV-seropositive. CDR3s include the opening cysteine and the closing phenylalanine or tryptophan. A D gene is named only where the DNA matches it firmly.

J gene	D gene	V gene	CDR3 protein	CDR3 DNA
TRBJ2-5	TRBD1	TRBV5-1	CASSGTGEETQYF	TGCGCCAGCAGCGGGACAGGCGAAGAGACCCAGTACTTC
TRBJ2-1	-	TRBV28	CASTGDSYNEQFF	TGTGCCAGCACCGGGGACTCTTACAATGAGCAGTTCTTC
TRBJ2-2	TRBD2	TRBV5-5	CASSPTLGGGRDTGELFF	TGTGCCAGCAGCCCGACCCTTGGGGGCGGGAGGGACACCGGGGAGCTGTTTTTT
TRBJ2-2	TRBD1	TRBV11-3	CASSPPPSGTGGAGELFF	TGTGCCAGCAGCCCACCACCCTCCGGGACAGGGGGAGCCGGGGAGCTGTTTTTT
TRBJ1-5	-	TRBV19	CASSPESWPQHF	TGTGCCAGTAGCCCGGAGAGTTGGCCCCAGCATTTT
TRBJ1-1	-	TRBV29-1	CSVEGETEAFF	TGCAGCGTTGAAGGGGAGACTGAAGCTTTCTTT
TRBJ1-5	TRBD1	TRBV6-6	CASSRVGQGGNQPQHF	TGTGCCAGCTCACGGGTCGGACAGGGAGGCAATCAGCCCCAGCATTTT
TRBJ2-3	TRBD1	TRBV5-4	CASSLALDRVTDTQYF	TGTGCCAGCAGCTTGGCCCTAGACAGGGTCACAGATACGCAGTATTTT
TRBJ2-7	-	TRBV6-5	CASSYSEGAYEQYF	TGTGCCAGCAGTTACTCTGAGGGGGCCTACGAGCAGTACTTC
TRBJ1-2	TRBD1	TRBV2	CASSGRTGTSGYTF	TGTGCCAGCAGTGGCAGGACAGGAACCTCGGGCTACACCTTC
TRBJ1-3	-	TRBV28	CASQGGSGNTIYF	TGTGCCAGCCAGGGCGGATCTGGAAACACCATATATTTT
TRBJ1-3	-	TRBV6-5	CASTLGGSGNTIYF	TGTGCCAGCACCCTAGGAGGGTCTGGAAACACCATATATTTT
TRBJ1-3	-	TRBV4-2	CASSQTLSSGNTIYF	TGTGCCAGCAGCCAAACCTTGAGTTCTGGAAACACCATATATTTT
TRBJ1-1	TRBD1	TRBV2	CASSGQGTEAFF	TGTGCCAGCAGTGGACAGGGGACTGAAGCTTTCTTT
TRBJ2-2	-	TRBV11-3	CASSFGFPGELFF	TGTGCCAGCAGCTTCGGTTTTCCCGGGGAGCTGTTTTTT
TRBJ2-6	-	TRBV5-6	CASSLWLASNSGANVLTF	TGTGCCAGCAGCTTGTGGTTAGCCAGTAACTCTGGGGCCAACGTCCTGACTTTC
TRBJ2-3	-	TRBV7-2	CASSPRKGPSTDTQYF	TGTGCCAGCAGCCCCCGTAAGGGGCCTAGCACAGATACGCAGTATTTT
TRBJ1-3	TRBD1	TRBV15	CATSGPGQGEGNTIYF	TGTGCCACCAGCGGACCCGGACAGGGGGAAGGAAACACCATATATTTT
TRBJ1-2	-	TRBV7-9	CASSFGTNYGYTF	TGTGCCAGCAGCTTCGGGACTAACTATGGCTACACCTTC
TRBJ2-5	-	TRBV19	CASNRGWQETQYF	TGTGCCAGTAACCGGGGTTGGCAGGAGACCCAGTACTTC
TRBJ2-3	-	TRBV5-1	CASSLVGGRTDTQYF	TGCGCCAGCAGCTTGGTTGGAGGACGCACAGATACGCAGTATTTT
TRBJ2-1	TRBD1	TRBV13	CASSSGTGSYNEQFF	TGTGCCAGCAGCTCCGGGACAGGGAGCTACAACGAGCAGTTCTTC
TRBJ1-5	-	TRBV6-1	CASSESTPNQPQHF	TGTGCCAGCAGTGAAAGTACACCAAATCAGCCCCAGCATTTT